The next 29 T cell receptor beta chains were all read from a single sample in a study of neurological immune-mediated disorders. TCRdb processed the 5' RACE reads anew with MiXCR; each CDR3 protein has one entry. The table shows approximately 44,000 distinct CDR3 sequences, with over 5.5% occurring only once. Material for sequencing was CD4+ T cells from blood. These receptors all come from a woman between 18 and 29 years old with multiple sclerosis.

This clonotype was seen at least ten times. This chain links TRBV12-3 or TRBV12-4 with TRBJ2-4, with 8 bases matching TRBD2. V lost 3 bases to trimming and J lost 4 bases; unmatched junction nucleotides: 11. There are 17 residues in the CDR3. The CDR3 protein is CASSFEVGSGEKNIQYF. As DNA, the CDR3 is TGTGCCAGCAGTTTCGAAGTGGGTAGCGGGGAAAAAAACATTCAGTACTTC.

This rearrangement joins TRBV6-5 to TRBJ1-5; the D is unclear. Trimming pared 3 bases from V and 7 bases from J, leaving 16 bases between. There are 15 residues in the CDR3. The germline V gene has CDR1 MNHEY and CDR2 SVGAGI. The CDR3 nucleotides are TGTGCCAGCAGTTATGCCCTGGGCCCCTCCCAGCCCCAGCATTTT. This codes for CASSYALGPSQPQHF.

This clonotype was detected ten times or more. This sequence joins TRBV7-2 and TRBJ1-5, with D unclear. V gave up 1 base and J gave up 6 bases, with 16 bases separating them. The V gene's germline CDR1 is SGHTA and CDR2 FQGNSA. The CDR3 covers 16 residues. CDR3 protein: CASSLVRAGKGQPQHF. CDR3 bases: TGTGCCAGCAGCTTAGTTAGAGCGGGAAAAGGTCAGCCCCAGCATTTT.

This clonotype was observed many times. The chain links TRBV7-8 to TRBJ1-6; D ambiguous. Germline CDR1 and CDR2: SGHVS and FQNEAQ. V lost 7 bases and J 7 bases, leaving 14 bases between the germline ends. CDR3 length: 14 amino acids. The CDR3 nucleotides are TGTGCCAGCAACCCAGGACGGGAGAATTCACCCCTCCACTTT. It specifies CASNPGRENSPLHF.

The sample holds many counts of this clonotype. CDR3 in DNA: TGTGCCAGCAGGAGACCAGGGGGCCGGGCCGGGGAGCTGTTTTTT. Translating gives CASRRPGGRAGELFF. The V gene is TRBV6-5, the J gene TRBJ2-2; 8 bases fit TRBD1. CDR1 and CDR2 (germline): MNHEY, SVGAGI. The CDR3 consists of 15 residues. Trimming took 6 bases from V and 6 from J; bases not matched to a gene: 9.

This clonotype was observed at least ten times. The rearrangement uses TRBV6-5 and TRBJ1-4; D unclear. CDR3 size: 13 residues. Germline loops: CDR1 MNHEY, CDR2 SVGAGI. Trimming took off 6 bases at V and 5 bases at J, with 10 bases between the two ends. Here the CDR3 DNA reads TGTGCCAGCAGGAACAGAGTAAATGAAAAACTGTTTTTT. This encodes CASRNRVNEKLFF.

The sample holds many counts of this clonotype. The chain joins TRBV5-1 to TRBJ2-3, with 7 bases identical to TRBD1. The CDR3 extends over 14 amino acids. Per the germline V gene, CDR1 is SGHRS and CDR2 is YFSETQ. V lost 1 base and J lost 4; bases outside the gene matches: 3. CDR3 in DNA: TGCGCCAGCAGCTTGAACCAGGGGGCAGATACGCAGTATTTT. It yields the protein CASSLNQGADTQYF.

This clonotype was observed at least ten times. The chain has TRBV7-9 and TRBJ1-2, with TRBD1 as a possible D gene (5 bases). The germline V gene has CDR1 SEHNR and CDR2 FQNEAQ (reference sequence). The CDR3 length is 13 residues. V lost 8 bases and J 1 base, leaving 11 bases between the germline ends. CDR3 DNA: TGTGCCAGCGGCAGGGAGGGTAACTATGGCTACACCTTC. It yields the protein CASGREGNYGYTF.

This clonotype was seen ten or more times. The rearrangement links TRBV6-5 to TRBJ2-5, with a weak D call TRBD1 (5 bases). Trimming removed 6 bases from V and 5 bases from J, with 19 bases in between. The germline gives CDR1 MNHEY, CDR2 SVGAGI. The CDR3 totals 15 residues. Here the CDR3 reads CASSRRTLGQETQYF. The CDR3 DNA follows: TGTGCCAGCAGCCGTCGGACACTTGGGCAGGAGACCCAGTACTTC.

In this sample, this clonotype turned up many times. DNA for the CDR3: TGCAGCGTTGTCGGGGGGCCACGGAGGAACAATGAGCAGTTCTTC. Its protein product is CSVVGGPRRNNEQFF. The chain uses TRBV29-1 and TRBJ2-1; tentatively, D is TRBD2 (7 bases). This CDR3 has 15 amino acids. Trimming cost V 4 bases and J 5 bases, with 18 bases left between them. CDR1 is SQVTM and CDR2 is ANQGSEA in the germline V gene.

The sample holds many counts of this clonotype. The V gene is TRBV7-6, the J gene TRBJ2-7; the D is unclear. Trimming cost V 5 bases and J 5 bases, with 16 bases left between them. In germline, CDR1 is SGHVS, CDR2 FNYEAQ. The CDR3 sequence is 14 residues long. In DNA, the CDR3 is TGTGCCAGCAGCCCCAGTGAGGTTGGCGACGAGCAGTACTTC. Residues: CASSPSEVGDEQYF. The full variable domain, in which reference TRBV7-6 and TRBJ2-7 provide the parts outside the CDR3, is GAGVSQSPRYKVTKRGQDVALRCDPISGHVSLYWYRQALGQGPEFLTYFNYEAQQDKSGLPNDRFSAERPEGSISTLTIQRTEQRDSAMYRCASSPSEVGDEQYFGPGTRLTVT.

Many counts were recorded for this clonotype. The chain couples TRBV28 to TRBJ1-2; no definite D call. Germline CDR1 reads MDHEN; CDR2 reads SYDVKM. CDR3 length: 14 amino acids. Between the trimmed V and J ends, which lost 8 bases and 2 bases, there was a span of 15 bases. DNA for the CDR3: TGTGCCAGCCTCCCGCATTCGGGGAACTATGGCTACACCTTC. Protein sequence: CASLPHSGNYGYTF.

This clonotype was counted many times. This chain connects TRBV30 to TRBJ1-2; the D gene is possibly TRBD1 (5 bases). There are 15 residues in the CDR3. With 1 base removed from V and 4 bases from J, the gap between germline ends came to 16 bases. The germline gives CDR1 GTSNPN, CDR2 SVGIG (reference sequence). Here the CDR3 DNA reads TGTGCCTGGAGTGAGATAGGCGGGACTCTCTATGGCTACACCTTC. This codes for CAWSEIGGTLYGYTF.

This clonotype showed up just once. As DNA, the CDR3 is TGTGCCACCAGCAGTGGTGCGGAAGAGCAGTACTTC. Translation: CATSSGAEEQYF. This rearrangement joins TRBV15 to TRBJ2-7; D gene uncertain. There are 12 residues in the CDR3. CDR1 and CDR2 (germline): LNHNV, YYDKDF (reference sequence). Trimming shortened V by 3 bases and J by 7 bases, and 10 bases separated the two germline ends. The whole variable domain, remainder taken from reference TRBV15 and TRBJ2-7, is DAMVIQNPRYQVTQFGKPVTLSCSQTLNHNVMYWYQQKSSQAPKLLFHYYDKDFNNEADTPDNFQSRRPNTSFCFLDIRSPGLGDTAMYLCATSSGAEEQYFGPGTRLTVT.

Ten or more counts support this clonotype. V is TRBV28 and J is TRBJ2-1; possibly TRBD2 for D (5 bases). The CDR3 spans 15 residues. Germline V gene lookup returns CDR1 MDHEN and CDR2 SYDVKM. Trimming shortened V by 5 bases and J by 1 base, and 12 bases separated the two germline ends. The CDR3 DNA reads TGTGCCAGCAGTCCCAGCTCGGGGTCCTACAATGAGCAGTTCTTC. Amino acids: CASSPSSGSYNEQFF. Using reference TRBV28 and TRBJ2-1 for the parts outside the CDR3, the full variable domain is DVKVTQSSRYLVKRTGEKVFLECVQDMDHENMFWYRQDPGLGLRLIYFSYDVKMKEKGDIPEGYSVSREKKERFSLILESASTNQTSMYLCASSPSSGSYNEQFFGPGTRLTVL.

In its sample, this clonotype was seen many times. The chain couples TRBV27 to TRBJ2-5, with TRBD2 identical over 10 bases. Germline trimming cut 3 bases from V and 4 bases from J; bases unmatched to any gene: 5. Germline V lookup: CDR1 MNHEY, CDR2 SMNVEV (reference sequence). The CDR3 extends over 15 amino acids. CDR3 in DNA: TGTGCCAGCAGTTTTGTAGCGGGAGGCTCAGAGACCCAGTACTTC. Protein sequence: CASSFVAGGSETQYF.

This clonotype was counted at least ten times. The chain couples TRBV5-1 to TRBJ1-3, with D uncertain. V lost 1 base and J 1 base, leaving 9 bases between the germline ends. The CDR3 is 15 residues long. Germline V lookup: CDR1 SGHRS, CDR2 YFSETQ. The CDR3 nucleotides are TGCGCCAGCAGCTTGTCCCAAGGGTCTGGAAACACCATATATTTT. This codes for CASSLSQGSGNTIYF.

This clonotype was detected ten times or more. The chain has TRBV5-1 and TRBJ1-1; weak D call: TRBD1 (5 bases). V gave up 0 bases and J gave up 1 base, with 7 bases separating them. This CDR3 is 14 amino acids long. CDR1 SGHRS and CDR2 YFSETQ come from the germline V gene. Written as DNA, the CDR3 is TGCGCCAGCAGCTTGGCCGGGGCGAACACTGAAGCTTTCTTT. It translates to CASSLAGANTEAFF.

This clonotype was counted at least ten times. The chain joins TRBV12-3 or TRBV12-4 to TRBJ1-5; D perhaps matches TRBD1 (5 bases). This CDR3 has 14 residues. The V end lost 4 bases, the J end lost 4 bases, and 11 bases lay between the germline ends. CDR3 residues: CASSWGQVNQPQHF. CDR3 in DNA: TGTGCCAGCAGTTGGGGCCAGGTGAATCAGCCCCAGCATTTT.

The sample holds many counts of this clonotype. The V gene is TRBV20-1, the J gene TRBJ1-1, with D perhaps TRBD1 (6 bases). Between the trimmed V and J ends, which lost 3 bases and 4 bases, there was a span of 15 bases. Per germline, CDR1 DFQATT and CDR2 SNEGSKA (reference sequence). The CDR3 contains 14 residues. CDR3 region: CSARSGGLPTEAFF. DNA of the CDR3: TGCAGTGCTAGGAGCGGGGGGCTACCCACTGAAGCTTTCTTT.

This clonotype was detected ten times or more. V usage is TRBV11-2 and J usage is TRBJ2-2; the match to TRBD1 covers 8 bases. V gave up 5 bases and J gave up 4 bases; unmatched junction bases: 12. Germline-derived CDR1 and CDR2 are SGHAT and FQNNGV. The CDR3 loop spans 17 amino acids. CDR3 region: CASSPPRGQGLTGELFF. The CDR3 DNA reads TGTGCCAGCAGCCCACCTAGAGGACAGGGACTCACCGGGGAGCTGTTTTTT.

This clonotype was seen at least ten times. V and J are TRBV12-3 or TRBV12-4 and TRBJ2-5, with 11 bases matching TRBD1. CDR3 length: 15 amino acids. Trimming at V came to 5 bases and at J to 3 bases, leaving 5 bases not matched to a gene. The CDR3 nucleotides are TGTGCCAGCAGTGCTTGGACAGGGGGCGAAGAGACCCAGTACTTC. Translating it yields CASSAWTGGEETQYF.

There are many counts of this clonotype. The genes are TRBV3-1 and TRBJ1-5, with 8 bases identical to TRBD1. V lost 4 bases and J lost 7; bases outside the gene matches: 3. Germline CDR1 and CDR2: LGHDT and YNNKEL (reference sequence). This CDR3 has 13 amino acids. The CDR3 nucleotides read TGTGCCAGCAGCCGACAGGGGTACCAGCCCCAGCATTTT. It translates to CASSRQGYQPQHF.

This clonotype was seen at least ten times. This chain joins TRBV18 and TRBJ1-5; 9 bases align to TRBD1. Germline CDR1 KGHSH, CDR2 LQKENI. This CDR3 region has 14 residues. V shed 3 bases, J shed 13 bases, and the junction held 10 bases outside the gene matches. The CDR3 is CASSPTDRGNSQHF. In DNA, the CDR3 is TGTGCCAGCTCACCTACGGACAGGGGAAACAGTCAGCATTTT.

In its sample, this clonotype was seen a few times. This chain's CDR3 is CASSRSSTRTDTQYF. CDR3 DNA: TGTGCCAGCAGCCGATCTTCGACCCGGACAGATACGCAGTATTTT. The chain combines TRBV11-2 with TRBJ2-3, with D unresolved. The V and J ends lost 5 bases and 3 bases respectively, with 15 bases between them. Germline V CDR1 and CDR2: SGHAT, FQNNGV. The CDR3 spans 15 residues. The full variable domain, in which reference TRBV11-2 and TRBJ2-3 provide the parts outside the CDR3, is EAGVAQSPRYKIIEKRQSVAFWCNPISGHATLYWYQQILGQGPKLLIQFQNNGVVDDSQLPKDRFSAERLKGVDSTLKIQPAKLEDSAVYLCASSRSSTRTDTQYFGPGTRLTVL.

This clonotype was observed at least ten times. The V call is TRBV10-3, the J call TRBJ2-3, with 9 nucleotides matching TRBD2. Germline trimming cut 4 bases from V and 1 base from J; bases unmatched to any gene: 12. Germline assignment: CDR1 ENHRY and CDR2 SYGVKD. The CDR3 length is 18 residues. The CDR3, as DNA: TGTGCCATCAGTGTATCCGTGCGGCGGGGGGGAGGCACAGATACGCAGTATTTT. Translating gives CAISVSVRRGGGTDTQYF.

The gene calls are TRBV20-1 and TRBJ1-1; D gene uncertain. Trimming left V 4 bases short and J 3 bases short, with 9 bases between. Per germline, CDR1 DFQATT and CDR2 SNEGSKA (reference sequence). This CDR3 region has 12 residues. CDR3 coding DNA: TGCAGTGCTAAGGTTAGGGACACTGAAGCTTTCTTT. Translation: CSAKVRDTEAFF.

This clonotype was seen at least ten times. The chain combines TRBV3-1 with TRBJ2-3; D not certain. Germline loops: CDR1 LGHDT, CDR2 YNNKEL (reference sequence). The length of the CDR3 is 16 residues. Trimming pared 0 bases from V and 0 bases from J, leaving 10 bases between. The CDR3 loop reads CASSQEMAVSTDTQYF. The CDR3 DNA reads TGTGCCAGCAGCCAAGAAATGGCAGTTAGCACAGATACGCAGTATTTT.

This clonotype was seen ten or more times. V and J are TRBV10-3 and TRBJ1-2; 7 positions match TRBD1. CDR1 is ENHRY and CDR2 is SYGVKD in the germline V gene. V shed 10 bases, J shed 6 bases, and the junction held 11 bases outside the gene matches. The CDR3 contains 13 residues. The CDR3 reads CATQRQGEDGYTF. Written as DNA, the CDR3 is TGTGCCACTCAGCGCCAGGGGGAGGATGGCTACACCTTC.